Following are 4 T cell receptor beta chains from one sample sequenced in a study of cytomegalovirus exposure and HLA in healthy donors (TCRdb year 2017). The protocol used for the library was the immunoSEQ multiplex PCR assay. For the multiplex PCR, a mixture combining 60 forward primers for TCR Vbeta segments and 13 reverse primers for TCR Jbeta segments was used. TCRdb limited this immuneACCESS table to in-frame rearrangements with V and J called. A share of clones is missing; checked studies link under half to unresolved V genes, and the rest is unexplained. The sample contains around 150,000 clones, about 80% of them found a single time. Jointly, the top ten make up 2.1% of the sample. The sequenced sample was PBMCs. These TCRs come from a man between 40 and 49 years old in good health and CMV-seronegative.

This chain uses TRBV10-3 with TRBJ2-1; the match to TRBD2 covers 8 bases. The ends lost 2 bases at V and 0 bases at J; junction bases unmatched: 9. Germline lookup yields CDR1 ENHRY and CDR2 SYGVKD. This CDR3 is built from 18 residues. The CDR3 nucleotides are TGTGCCATCAGTGAGCCACAACTAGCGGCAGACTCCTACAATGAGCAGTTCTTC. Translating it yields CAISEPQLAADSYNEQFF.

This clone was seen once. The junction does not match germline at one end; this may be a read error. This chain links TRBV7-9 with TRBJ1-5; possible D gene TRBD1, 6 bases. The CDR3 has 13 residues. Germline V gene lookup returns CDR1 SEHNR and CDR2 FQNEAQ (reference sequence). The CDR3 here is CSSSSGHNQPQHF. The CDR3 DNA reads TGTTCCAGCAGCTCGGGACACAATCAGCCCCAGCATTTT.

The J gene is TRBJ2-1, the V gene TRBV28, with a possible D match to TRBD1 (5 bases). With 4 bases removed from V and 8 bases from J, the gap between germline ends came to 12 bases. The CDR3 spans 13 residues. Germline V gene lookup returns CDR1 MDHEN and CDR2 SYDVKM. CDR3 coding DNA: TGTGCCAGCAGTTCTCAAGGGGTGGATGAGCAGTTCTTC. This gives the protein CASSSQGVDEQFF.

This clone was detected only a few times. The chain joins TRBV5-4 to TRBJ2-1, with TRBD2 identical over 8 bases. The CDR3 runs to 15 residues. Germline assignment: CDR1 SGHNT and CDR2 YYREEE (reference sequence). V shed 3 bases and J 9 bases; nucleotides not matched to a gene: 11. The CDR3 DNA is TGTGCCAGCAGCTCGCCGGGACTAGATCATAGTGAGCAGTTCTTC. This encodes CASSSPGLDHSEQFF. The whole variable domain, remainder taken from reference TRBV5-4 and TRBJ2-1, is ETGVTQSPTHLIKTRGQQVTLRCSSQSGHNTVSWYQQALGQGPQFIFQYYREEENGRGNFPPRFSGLQFPNYSSELNVNALELDDSALYLCASSSPGLDHSEQFFGPGTRLTVL.